The 16 T cell receptor beta chains reported below all come from one sample, sequenced in a study of radiotherapy plus CTLA-4 blockade in lung cancer listed by TCRdb under 2018. The library was made by the immunoSEQ multiplex PCR assay. What TCRdb holds here is the immuneACCESS table cut down to in-frame rearrangements. Part of the clones is not present; checked against another copy, under half of the missing clones reflect an unresolved V gene, and the others are unexplained. Here the sample has 35,000 to 50,000 clones; around 70% occur a single time. In total, the top ten clones hold roughly a quarter of the sample. Source: peripheral blood, taken from a patient treated with radiotherapy plus ipilimumab. The receptors come from a human donor with non-small cell lung cancer who had a partial response to radiotherapy plus ipilimumab.

V and J are TRBV19 and TRBJ2-3; 7 nucleotides match TRBD1. V shed 6 bases, J shed 4 bases, and the junction held 7 bases outside the gene matches. Germline CDR1 is LNHDA and CDR2 is SQIVND (reference sequence). This CDR3 spans 14 amino acids. The CDR3 bases are TGTGCCAGTAGGTACACAGGGGCGGCAGATACGCAGTATTTT. Translated, it gives CASRYTGAADTQYF.

The J gene is TRBJ2-2, the V gene TRBV9; 9 bases map to TRBD2. Germline CDR1 SGDLS, CDR2 YYNGEE. This CDR3 is built from 15 residues. Losses at the gene ends were 0 bases for V and 6 bases for J; bases not matched to a gene: 3. Here the CDR3 DNA reads TGTGCCAGCAGCGTAGCAGCGGGAGGAGCCGGGGAGCTGTTTTTT. The encoded protein is CASSVAAGGAGELFF.

This chain connects TRBV4-2 to TRBJ2-1, with a weak D call TRBD1 (5 bases). CDR1 and CDR2 from the germline V gene are LGHNA and YNFKEQ. V lost 0 bases and J lost 3, with 15 bases in between. The CDR3 runs 17 residues. Here the CDR3 DNA reads TGTGCCAGCAGCCAAGATCTGCGGTTAGGGGACTACAATGAGCAGTTCTTC. It encodes CASSQDLRLGDYNEQFF.

The rearrangement links TRBV4-3 to TRBJ1-2; 7 bases map to TRBD1. V lost 1 base, J lost 12 bases, and 8 bases stayed unmatched. CDR3 size: 13 residues. Looked up from germline, CDR1 is LGHNA and CDR2 is YSLEER. For the CDR3, the DNA is TGCGCCAGCAGCCAAGTAAGGGGGCCGGGCGACACCTTC. Translating gives CASSQVRGPGDTF.

The rearrangement uses TRBV28 and TRBJ1-2; 7 bases align to TRBD1. This CDR3 spans 16 amino acids. Trimming took 5 bases from V and 6 from J; bases not matched to a gene: 15. Germline loops: CDR1 MDHEN, CDR2 SYDVKM. The CDR3 DNA is TGTGCCAGCAGTCCTACCCGACAGGGATTTGCGGATGGCTACACCTTC. Residues: CASSPTRQGFADGYTF.

There are a few counts of this clone. The chain couples TRBV2 to TRBJ2-3, with D perhaps TRBD2 (5 bases). The CDR3 extends over 16 amino acids. V lost 4 bases and J 0 bases, leaving 14 bases between the germline ends. Germline values: CDR1 SNHLY, CDR2 FYNNEI. DNA of the CDR3: TGTGCCAGCAGTGTGTCATTGGGCGGGAGCACAGATACGCAGTATTTT. Its protein product is CASSVSLGGSTDTQYF.

This clone showed up just a few times. This sequence joins TRBV4-1 and TRBJ2-5; TRBD2 agrees at 7 bases. The last part of the DNA fits TRBJ2-7 better; the J call may be wrong. Germline V gene sequence: CDR1 MGHRA, CDR2 YSYEKL. The CDR3 has 15 residues. CDR3 sequence (DNA): TGCGCCAGCAGCCAAGAAATGTCGGGAGGTTACGAGCAGTACTTC. Amino acids: CASSQEMSGGYEQYF.

The J gene is TRBJ1-4, the V gene TRBV19, with unresolved D. The CDR3 loop spans 15 amino acids. V was shortened by 0 bases and J by 5 bases, with 10 bases between the two germline ends. CDR1 and CDR2 (germline): LNHDA, SQIVND (reference sequence). This CDR3 is CASSIDMGLNEKLFF. CDR3 nucleotide sequence: TGTGCCAGTAGTATAGATATGGGCTTAAATGAAAAACTGTTTTTT.

In the case of this clone: At one of its ends the junction is not consistent with the germline gene, which may arise from a read error. This chain uses TRBV7-7 with TRBJ2-5, with D possibly matching TRBD1 (6 bases). The germline V gene encodes CDR1 SSHAT and CDR2 FNYEAQ (reference sequence). The CDR3 is made up of 18 amino acids. CDR3 DNA sequence: TGTGCTAGCAGCTTAAGCGCCGAGCACAGGGTGGTAAAAGAGACCCAGTACTTC. Amino acid sequence: CASSLSAEHRVVKETQYF.

CDR3: CASSPGQAYGYTF. The CDR3 DNA sequence: TGTGCCAGCAGTCCAGGACAGGCCTATGGCTACACCTTC. The gene calls are TRBV14 and TRBJ1-2; 7 bases agree with TRBD1. The CDR3 runs 13 residues. Germline CDR1 and CDR2: SGHDN and FVKESK. V lost 6 bases, J lost 4 bases, and 5 bases stayed unmatched. Variable domain in full (rest from reference TRBV14 and TRBJ1-2): EAGVTQFPSHSVIEKGQTVTLRCDPISGHDNLYWYRRVMGKEIKFLLHFVKESKQDESGMPNNRFLAERTGGTYSTLKVQPAELEDSGVYFCASSPGQAYGYTFGSGTRLTVV.

By sample fraction, this clone is hyperexpanded. This CDR3 is also generated by other DNA sequences in the sample. This sequence joins TRBV19 and TRBJ1-1, with D unclear. CDR1 LNHDA and CDR2 SQIVND come from the germline V gene (reference sequence). The CDR3 is made up of 11 amino acids. Between the trimmed V and J ends, which lost 5 bases and 7 bases, there was a span of 8 bases. The CDR3 region is CASSLGLEAFF. In DNA, the CDR3 is TGTGCCAGTAGTTTGGGCCTTGAAGCTTTCTTT.

J is TRBJ2-1 and V is TRBV25-1, with 7 bases that match TRBD1. The V gene's germline CDR1 is MGHDK and CDR2 SYGVNS. Losses at the gene ends were 4 bases for V and 9 bases for J; bases not matched to a gene: 9. There are 14 residues in the CDR3. The CDR3 reads CASSAPGAGGEQFF. In DNA, the CDR3 is TGTGCCAGCAGTGCCCCTGGGGCAGGGGGTGAGCAGTTCTTC.

This clone occurred a few times. The chain employs TRBV7-9 and TRBJ1-1; tentative D call: TRBD1 (6 bases). Trimming pared 7 bases from V and 6 bases from J, leaving 18 bases between. This CDR3 has 14 residues. CDR1 is SEHNR and CDR2 is FQNEAQ in the germline V gene (reference sequence). The CDR3 DNA reads TGTGCCAGCACCAGCTGGGACATGGCCGCTGAAGCTTTCTTT. Its protein is CASTSWDMAAEAFF.

V usage is TRBV29-1 and J usage is TRBJ2-1; 8 bases are a match to TRBD2. CDR3 length equals 16 residues. CDR1 SQVTM and CDR2 ANQGSEA come from the germline V gene. V lost 5 bases to trimming and J lost 10 bases; unmatched junction nucleotides: 19. The CDR3 DNA reads as TGCAGCGTTCCCTCGGGTGGGGCGGGAGGTATGGGGGAGCAGTTCTTC. Encoded protein: CSVPSGGAGGMGEQFF.

The chain uses TRBV9 and TRBJ2-7, with TRBD2 as a possible D gene (6 bases). The CDR3 totals 13 residues. The ends were cut back, 4 bases at V and 4 bases at J, with 12 bases in the middle. The germline gives CDR1 SGDLS, CDR2 YYNGEE. As DNA, the CDR3 is TGTGCCAGCAGCCGGGACTCCGGATACGAGCAGTACTTC. Translation: CASSRDSGYEQYF.

This sequence joins TRBV2 and TRBJ2-2; tentatively, D is TRBD2 (5 bases). The CDR3 runs to 14 residues. Germline CDR1 is SNHLY and CDR2 is FYNNEI. Deletions cut 7 bases from V and 0 bases from J, with 9 bases between. The chain's CDR3 is CASTAEANTGELFF. As DNA, the CDR3 is TGTGCCAGCACTGCGGAGGCGAACACCGGGGAGCTGTTTTTT.